This TCR beta chain stems from a study of blood T cell repertoires in COVID-19. The wider study: Acute and convalescent COVID-19 specimens originated in the United States, Italy and Spain. From T cells, B-cell-depleted T cells, or PBMCs came the material, which was cDNA or gDNA.

In germline, CDR1 is SNHLY, CDR2 FYNNEI. CDR3 length: 14 amino acids. Germline trimming cut 4 bases from V and 8 bases from J; bases unmatched to any gene: 5. Authors' methods: Scientists estimated how many nucleated cells there were by amplifying reference gene primers. Sequenced by immunoSEQ multiplex PCR; TCRdb stores in-frame clones only, minus some. V, J and clone size reflect that table, while D and trimming were determined from the DNA. The sample lists roughly 220,000 clones, 80% to 90% occurring once. The rearrangement links TRBV2 to TRBJ1-4, with TRBD1 matching over 9 bases. Sequencing used peripheral blood. The sequence was obtained from a man younger than 45 with active or convalescent COVID-19. CDR3 region: CASSGRDRDEKLFF. In DNA form, the CDR3 reads TGTGCCAGCAGTGGCCGGGACAGGGACGAAAAACTGTTTTTT.